These T cell receptor beta chains were read from a single sample in a study of blood T cells in healthy people across ages. TCRdb reprocessed the 5' RACE reads via MiXCR and lists one record per CDR3 protein. This table has some 930,000 distinct CDR3 sequences, roughly 28% appearing once. The same sample was also used in a study of T cells of mothers and their children.

Sequenced sample: blood. The receptors here all came from a woman aged 40-49 years in good health. The CDR3 runs from the conserved cysteine through the conserved F or W. The D gene is left open where the match is weak. Rows may omit the clone size; those that give it use once, few, many or a size class.

TRBJ2-7 13 . TRBV29-1 . TGCAGCGTCGAGTCTGAGGGTGGCTACGCGCAGTACTTC CSVESEGGYAQYF
TRBJ2-5 17 . TRBV3-1 many TGTGCCAGCAGCCAAGAAGGGATGGCAGCCCCGTCGCAGACCCAGTACTTC CASSQEGMAAPSQTQYF
TRBJ2-7 13 . TRBV6-2/TRBV6-3 . TGTGCCAGCAGTTACACTTTGTTCTACGAGCAGTACTTC CASSYTLFYEQYF
TRBJ1-6 13 . TRBV4-3 . TGCGCCAGCAGCCAAGAGGGGGACTCACCCCTCCACTTT CASSQEGDSPLHF
TRBJ2-7 12 . TRBV20-1 few TGCAGTGCTAGTCGGGGGCCGGTCGAGCAGTACTTC CSASRGPVEQYF
TRBJ2-5 15 TRBD2 TRBV2 few TGTGCCAGCAGTGACTGGCGGGGGGCACAAGAGACCCAGTACTTC CASSDWRGAQETQYF
TRBJ2-3 17 TRBD2 TRBV7-3 . TGTGCCAGCAGCTTAAACTTGTTAGCGGGGGGCGCAGATACGCAGTATTTT CASSLNLLAGGADTQYF
TRBJ1-5 18 TRBD1 TRBV7-3 . TGTGCCAGCAGCTTAGGATTCAGGGGACAGGATTTATCACAGCCCCAGCATTTT CASSLGFRGQDLSQPQHF
TRBJ2-3 15 . TRBV28 many TGTGCCAGCAGTTTAATCTTAGGCCCCACAGATACGCAGTATTTT CASSLILGPTDTQYF
TRBJ2-5 11 . TRBV28 many TGTGCCAGCACCTCACAAGAGACCCAGTACTTC CASTSQETQYF
TRBJ2-7 15 TRBD1 TRBV4-1 few TGCGCCAGCAGCCATCCGGGACAGGGTTGTTACGAGCAGTACTTC CASSHPGQGCYEQYF
TRBJ2-1 14 TRBD1 TRBV7-3 . TGTGCCAGCAGCTCAGCAGGGGGTAGCAATGAGCAGTTCTTC CASSSAGGSNEQFF
TRBJ2-1 14 TRBD1 TRBV7-3 many TGTGCCAGCAGCCCCGGGACAGGGGGCAATGAGCAGTTCTTC CASSPGTGGNEQFF
TRBJ2-7 14 . TRBV10-3 . TGTGCCATCAGTGAGTCAGTCAATTCCTACGAGCAGTACTTC CAISESVNSYEQYF
TRBJ2-5 13 . TRBV7-6 . TGTGCCAGCAGCCCCGGGACTTGGGAGACCCAGTACTTC CASSPGTWETQYF
TRBJ2-1 14 . TRBV29-1 many TGCAGCGCCCAGGGGGGACAGACCTACAATGAGCAGTTCTTC CSAQGGQTYNEQFF
TRBJ2-6 17 . TRBV13 few TGTGCCAGCAGCTACAATCCCCGATACTCTGGGGCCAACGTCCTGACTTTC CASSYNPRYSGANVLTF
TRBJ1-1 11 . TRBV28 . TGTGCCAGCAGTTTATTCCCCCAAGCTTTCTTT CASSLFPQAFF
TRBJ1-5 13 . TRBV28 . TGTGCCAGCATCTCGGACCGTCGGCAGCCCCAGCATTTT CASISDRRQPQHF
TRBJ1-4 18 TRBD1 TRBV27 many TGTGCCAGCAGACCCAAAGGGACAGGGGAAGGGGCTAATGAAAAACTGTTTTTT CASRPKGTGEGANEKLFF
TRBJ2-7 14 TRBD2 TRBV7-2 many TGTGCCAGCAGCCCCACTAGCGGGAGGTACGAGCAGTACTTC CASSPTSGRYEQYF
TRBJ1-2 12 . TRBV6-2/TRBV6-3 many TGTGCCAGTCGGACCAATGGCTACGGCTACACCTTC CASRTNGYGYTF
TRBJ1-2 13 . TRBV11-2 . TGTGCCAGCAGTCACGGGGGGGGTGATGGCTACACCTTC CASSHGGGDGYTF
TRBJ2-5 13 TRBD1 TRBV2 . TGTGCCAGGCGACAGGGAAGCCAAGAGACCCAGTACTTC CARRQGSQETQYF
TRBJ2-7 14 . TRBV7-9 many TGTGCCAGCAGCCTCTCAGAACCCTCCTACGAGCAGTACTTC CASSLSEPSYEQYF
TRBJ2-5 16 TRBD2 TRBV4-1 many TGCGCCAGCAGCCCCCGACTAGCGGGGTACCAAGAGACCCAGTACTTC CASSPRLAGYQETQYF
TRBJ1-4 15 TRBD1 TRBV20-1 . TGCAGTGCTAGACCGACAGGGGGCAGCAGAGAAAAACTGTTTTTT CSARPTGGSREKLFF
TRBJ2-7 13 . TRBV7-9 . TGTGCCAGCACTCGAGAGGGGAACTACGAGCAGTACTTC CASTREGNYEQYF
TRBJ2-1 13 . TRBV6-2/TRBV6-3 . TGTGCCAGCAGCCAGGGTTTTTTATGGGAGCAGTTCTTC CASSQGFLWEQFF
TRBJ2-7 14 . TRBV2 . TGTGCCAGCAAGTACACCAGCTCCTACAATGAGCAGTACTTC CASKYTSSYNEQYF
TRBJ1-5 15 TRBD1 TRBV7-8 few TGTGCCAGCAGCACCCCCGGGACAGGGTTTCAGCCCCAGCATTTT CASSTPGTGFQPQHF
TRBJ2-7 16 . TRBV6-2/TRBV6-3 few TGTGCCAGCAGTTTGGGCTATTACAGAGATAGCTACGAGCAGTACTTC CASSLGYYRDSYEQYF
TRBJ2-5 13 TRBD2 TRBV29-1 many TGCAGCGTTGATGGGGGGGATCAAGAGACCCAGTACTTC CSVDGGDQETQYF
TRBJ2-1 13 TRBD1 TRBV25-1 . TGTGCCAGCAGTGGAACAGGGGGCGGTGAGCAGTTCTTC CASSGTGGGEQFF
TRBJ1-1 14 . TRBV28 . TGTGCCAGCAGGTACGGGAATGAGAACACTGAAGCTTTCTTT CASRYGNENTEAFF
TRBJ2-4 16 . TRBV20-1 . TGCAGTGCTACCCCATTGGCTTCGCAGGCCAAAAACATTCAGTACTTC CSATPLASQAKNIQYF
TRBJ1-1 16 . TRBV6-5 . TGTGCCAGCAGTTACCCATTACAGGGAGGCAATCGTGAAGCTTTCTTT CASSYPLQGGNREAFF
TRBJ2-3 15 . TRBV15 . TGTGCCACCAGCAGATCAGGGTTATTCACAGATACGCAGTATTTT CATSRSGLFTDTQYF
TRBJ2-5 15 TRBD1 TRBV6-5 many TGTGCCAGCAGTCTATATGGGGGACAGCAAGAGACCCAGTACTTC CASSLYGGQQETQYF
TRBJ2-1 12 . TRBV6-5 . TGTGCCAGCAGGACCCATCTAAATGAGCAGTTCTTC CASRTHLNEQFF
TRBJ1-1 14 . TRBV6-5 . TGTGCCAGCAGTTCACAATGGACAGAAACCGAAGCTTTCTTT CASSSQWTETEAFF
TRBJ2-6 11 . TRBV7-3 few TGTGCCAGCAGCTCCCCGGGAGTCCTGACTTTC CASSSPGVLTF
TRBJ2-2 16 TRBD1 TRBV7-8 . TGTGCCAGCAGCTTAACAAGGACAGGGAACACCGGGGAGCTGTTTTTT CASSLTRTGNTGELFF
TRBJ2-4 14 . TRBV18 few TGTGCCAGCTCACCACCCGGCCACAAAAACATTCAGTACTTC CASSPPGHKNIQYF
TRBJ2-5 15 TRBD2 TRBV12-3/TRBV12-4 many TGTGCCAGCAGTTCGGGACTAGCGGGTCAAGAGACCCAGTACTTC CASSSGLAGQETQYF
TRBJ2-2 15 TRBD2 TRBV5-1 . TGCGCCAGCAGCCCGGGACTACTGAACACCGGGGAGCTGTTTTTT CASSPGLLNTGELFF
TRBJ1-2 13 . TRBV21-1 . TGTGCCAGCAGGGGGAGGGGGGACTATGGCTACACCTTC CASRGRGDYGYTF
TRBJ2-7 15 TRBD1 TRBV4-1 . TGCACCAGCAGCCAAGTCGGGGACAGTACCTACGAGCAGTACTTT CTSSQVGDSTYEQYF
TRBJ1-2 15 . TRBV14 . TGTGCCAGCAGCCAATCCGGACGCTGGGACTATGGCTACACCTTC CASSQSGRWDYGYTF
TRBJ1-2 11 . TRBV12-3/TRBV12-4 . TGTGCCAGCAGTTTCGCAGTCGGCTACACCTTC CASSFAVGYTF
TRBJ2-5 14 . TRBV7-2 many TGTGCCAGCAGCTTATGGCAGGTTGAAGAGACCCAGTACTTC CASSLWQVEETQYF
TRBJ2-1 16 TRBD2 TRBV20-1 few TGCAGTGCTAGATTATTCGGGGGGAGCTCCTACAATGAGCAGTTCTTC CSARLFGGSSYNEQFF
TRBJ2-7 13 . TRBV7-2 . TGTGCCAGCAGCCCCTACCCCTACTACGAGCAGTACTTC CASSPYPYYEQYF
TRBJ2-3 17 TRBD2 TRBV6-4 . TGTGCCAACAGTGACTCGAATAGCGGGAGTGGCACAGATACGCAGTATTTT CANSDSNSGSGTDTQYF
TRBJ1-4 12 TRBD1 TRBV5-5 few TGTGCCAGCCGGCGACAGGGCGAAAAACTGTTTTTT CASRRQGEKLFF
TRBJ2-3 17 . TRBV20-1 . TGCAGTGCTAGTGTGACACGAGCTAGCTTAAGCACAGATACGCAGTATTTT CSASVTRASLSTDTQYF
TRBJ1-1 14 . TRBV20-1 few TGCAGTGCTAGTGGTTTATCGGGGCGGACTGAAGCTTTCTTT CSASGLSGRTEAFF